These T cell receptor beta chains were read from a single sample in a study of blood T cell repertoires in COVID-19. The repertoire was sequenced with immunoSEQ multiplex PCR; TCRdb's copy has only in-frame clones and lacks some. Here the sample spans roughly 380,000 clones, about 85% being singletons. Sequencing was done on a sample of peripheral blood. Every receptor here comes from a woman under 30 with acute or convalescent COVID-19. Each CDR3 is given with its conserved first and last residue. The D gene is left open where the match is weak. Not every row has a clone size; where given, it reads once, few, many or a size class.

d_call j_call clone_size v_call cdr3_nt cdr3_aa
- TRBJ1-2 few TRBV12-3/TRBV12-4 TGTGCCAGCAGTTTTACAGGCCTTGGGTACACCTTC CASSFTGLGYTF
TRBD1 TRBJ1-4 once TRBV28 TGTGCCAGCAGTCCTTTACAGGGGGCAGATGAAAAACTGTTTTTT CASSPLQGADEKLFF
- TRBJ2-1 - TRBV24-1 TGTGCCACCAGTGGGCCTCGAGGGAATGAGCAGTTCTTC CATSGPRGNEQFF
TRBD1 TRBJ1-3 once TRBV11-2 TGTGCCAGCAGTTTAACCGGGACAGGGACTGGAAACACCATATATTTT CASSLTGTGTGNTIYF
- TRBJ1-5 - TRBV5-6 TGTGCCAGCAGCTCTCTACGGGGGAGACATAGCAATCAGCCCCAGCATTTT CASSSLRGRHSNQPQHF
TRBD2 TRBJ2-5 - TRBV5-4 TGTGCCAGCAGCTTGGAGCTAGCGGGGAAAGAGACCCAGTACTTC CASSLELAGKETQYF
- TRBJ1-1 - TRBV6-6 TGTGCCAGCGGCGAGGGTGGTTGGACTGAAGCTTTCTTT CASGEGGWTEAFF
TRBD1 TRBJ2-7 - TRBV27 TGTGCCAGCAGTGAAGGGACAGGGGTGGCCTACGAGCAGTACTTC CASSEGTGVAYEQYF
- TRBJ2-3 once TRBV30 TGTGCCTGGAGTGTACTACTAGAAGATACGCAGTATTTT CAWSVLLEDTQYF
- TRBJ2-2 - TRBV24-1 TGTGCCACCAGTGATTTGCGAATGACAGAAAACACCGGGGAGCTGTTTTTT CATSDLRMTENTGELFF
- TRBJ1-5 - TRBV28 TGTGCCAGCAGTTTGATCGGGGGAGGGCAGCCCCAGCATTTT CASSLIGGGQPQHF
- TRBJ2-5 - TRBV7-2 TGTGCCAGCAGCTTAGATTTCGGGGAAGAGACCCAGTACTTC CASSLDFGEETQYF